This TCR beta chain is from a study of T cell responses to AZD1222 COVID-19 vaccine. The ends lost 4 bases at V and 7 bases at J; junction bases unmatched: 11. Germline assignment: CDR1 SEHNR and CDR2 FQNEAQ (reference sequence). The CDR3 consists of 16 residues. Libraries were prepared by immunoSEQ multiplex PCR; TCRdb keeps only in-frame clonotypes and omits some of them. The sample lists some 150,000 clones; around 90% were seen once. This clonotype was sampled from an adult in good health. The starting material was peripheral blood, obtained on day 0 of AZD1222 vaccination. The rearrangement joins TRBV7-9 to TRBJ1-4, with 8 bases matching TRBD1. This CDR3 is CASSSGQGDYTEKLFF. The CDR3 DNA is TGTGCCAGCAGCTCCGGACAGGGCGATTATACTGAAAAACTGTTTTTT.